The rows below give T cell receptor beta chains drawn from one sample of a study of graft-versus-host responses after intestinal transplantation. Profiling relied on immunoSEQ multiplex PCR, and the TCRdb table lists in-frame clones only, not all of them. The sample lists about 10,000 clones, over 30% occurring once. This sample comprised alloreactive CD8+ T cells from a mixed lymphocyte reaction culture, obtained before intestinal transplant. The receptors were gathered from a human patient who received an intestinal transplant. CDR3s include the opening cysteine and the closing phenylalanine or tryptophan. Each record gives: clone size, J gene, D gene, V gene, CDR3 DNA, CDR3 protein. D genes are given only for firm matches. Expanded clones are given a class, and other clones once, few, many or no size at all.

.	TRBJ2-5	.	TRBV27	TGTGCCAGCAGTCCCCAGGCCCTCCAAGAGACCCAGTACTTC	CASSPQALQETQYF
.	TRBJ1-2	.	TRBV9	TGTGCCAGCAGCGCGAGGGACACGTACTATGGCTACACCTTC	CASSARDTYYGYTF
.	TRBJ2-2	TRBD1	TRBV9	TGTGCCAGCAGCCCGGGTTTGGGACAGACGAACACCGGGGAGCTGTTTTTT	CASSPGLGQTNTGELFF
.	TRBJ2-2	.	TRBV7-9	TGTGCCAGCAGCGATTCCGCAACCCAAATCGGCGGGGAGCTGTTTTTT	CASSDSATQIGGELFF
.	TRBJ1-5	.	TRBV21-1	TGTGCCAGCAGCAAAGGAGGGATGGGTCGATTCCGTAGCAATCAGCCCCAGCATTTT	CASSKGGMGRFRSNQPQHF
.	TRBJ2-7	.	TRBV13	TGTGCCAGCAGCTTAAGAGGTCTGTCTCGTTACGAGCAGTACTTC	CASSLRGLSRYEQYF
.	TRBJ2-3	.	TRBV4-1	TGCGCCAGCAGCCAAGAGGCCCCCACAGATACGCAGTATTTT	CASSQEAPTDTQYF
medium-sized	TRBJ2-1	TRBD2	TRBV5-6	TGTGCCAGCAGCTTGGCTAGCGGGGGCAGTGAGCAGTTCTTC	CASSLASGGSEQFF
few	TRBJ2-3	TRBD1	TRBV30	TGTGCCTGGAGTACAGGACAGGGTGCAGATACGCAGTATTTT	CAWSTGQGADTQYF
.	TRBJ2-1	.	TRBV7-8	TGTGCCAGCAGCTTCCCCTATAGGGTGGAGGTCGGTGAGCAGTTCTTC	CASSFPYRVEVGEQFF
.	TRBJ2-1	.	TRBV30	TGTGCCTGGAGTGTACGGGGGGCTTTTGAAGAGGGTGAGCAGTTCTTC	CAWSVRGAFEEGEQFF
.	TRBJ2-3	.	TRBV18	TGTGCCAGCTCACCACCTGTACAGAGCACAGATACGCAGTATTTT	CASSPPVQSTDTQYF
.	TRBJ1-6	.	TRBV4-1	TGCGCCAGCAGCCATTCCGACAGGCCCTATTCACCCCTCCACTTT	CASSHSDRPYSPLHF
.	TRBJ2-7	.	TRBV7-7	TGTGCTAGCAGCTTGGATGCGGCCTCCTACGAGCAGTACTTC	CASSLDAASYEQYF
medium-sized	TRBJ1-5	.	TRBV5-1	TGCGCCAGGCGCTTTAGGGAGGGAAGGGATAATTCTCGCAATCAGCCCCAGCATTTT	CARRFREGRDNSRNQPQHF
.	TRBJ2-1	TRBD1	TRBV27	TGTGCCAGCAGTTTATCGGACAGGGGGCTGGAGCAGTTCTTC	CASSLSDRGLEQFF
few	TRBJ2-2	.	TRBV6-5	TGTGCCAGCAGGAGCGGGCAGGGAGGTTCCGGGGAGCTGTTTTTT	CASRSGQGGSGELFF
.	TRBJ2-5	.	TRBV7-9	TGTGCCAGCAGCCCCTTGACCCGGGGCCAAGAGACCCAGTACTTC	CASSPLTRGQETQYF
.	TRBJ2-2	.	TRBV18	TGTGCCAGCTCACCCCGCCGCAGGGGCACCGGGGAGCTGTTTTTT	CASSPRRRGTGELFF
few	TRBJ2-3	TRBD2	TRBV2	TGTGCCAGCAGTGAAGGAGTGGGAAGCGGGGGCACAGATACGCAGTATTTT	CASSEGVGSGGTDTQYF
medium-sized	TRBJ1-2	TRBD1	TRBV6-1	TGTGCCACCGAGCCGGGACAGGGTTTCGATGGCTACACCTTC	CATEPGQGFDGYTF
.	TRBJ2-7	.	TRBV1	TGCACCAGCAGCCAAGGGCAGCGGGGAGACTCCTACGAGCAGTACTTC	CTSSQGQRGDSYEQYF
few	TRBJ2-1	.	TRBV7-9	TGTGCCAGCAGCGGCAGAGAGGATGAGCAGTTCTTC	CASSGREDEQFF
.	TRBJ1-3	TRBD1	TRBV9	TGTGCCAGCAGCGTAGTTGAGGGGGACAGGGTGGCTGGAAACACCATATATTTT	CASSVVEGDRVAGNTIYF
few	TRBJ2-7	TRBD2	TRBV7-9	TGTGCCAGCAGCCCCGGGGGAAGCGGGAGATCGCCCTCCTACGAGCAGTACTTC	CASSPGGSGRSPSYEQYF